These 4 T cell receptor beta chains were sequenced from one sample in a study of regulatory T cells in long-lasting Graves disease. Assembly of TCR beta libraries relied on iRepertoire HTBI primers together with Arm-PCR of CDR3 regions. One entry per CDR3 protein results from TCRdb running MiXCR on the multiplex PCR reads. The sample includes a few hundred thousand distinct CDR3 sequences, about 12% of them seen just once. Described time point: newly diagnosed GD, antithyroid drugs for less than 3 months. Making the TCR library involved RNA that had been extracted from PBMCs. These sequences were also reported in another study, on T cells in Graves' hyperthyroidism and ophthalmopathy.

This specimen consisted of peripheral blood mononuclear cells (PBMCs), obtained at new diagnosis, from a patient treated with antithyroid drugs. Every receptor here comes from a woman between 18 and 29 years old with Graves disease.

This clonotype was recorded many times. This sequence joins TRBV28 and TRBJ1-3; no clear D gene. The CDR3 is 15 residues long. The V gene lost 6 bases and the J gene lost 9 bases, with 21 bases spanning the gap. Looked up from germline, CDR1 is MDHEN and CDR2 is SYDVKM. CDR3 DNA: TGTGCCAGCAGAATTCCGGGCCACGTAGGATTCACCATATATTTT. Translation: CASRIPGHVGFTIYF.

This clonotype was seen a handful of times. The V and J genes are TRBV29-1 and TRBJ1-1; TRBD1 matches at 8 bases. V was pared by 6 bases and J by 6 bases, with 9 bases of the junction left unmatched. The CDR3 runs to 13 residues. Germline CDR1 and CDR2: SQVTM and ANQGSEA. The DNA for the CDR3 is TGCAGCGTCCGGACAGGGCAACTTTCTGAAGCTTTCTTT. It encodes CSVRTGQLSEAFF.

This clonotype occurred many times. The chain carries TRBV9 and TRBJ2-1; 9 nucleotides align to TRBD2. CDR1 and CDR2 (germline): SGDLS, YYNGEE. The CDR3 covers 15 residues. Unmatched junction bases numbered 3, after V lost 1 base and J lost 4 bases. CDR3 DNA sequence: TGTGCCAGCAGCGTATCTAGCGGGGTATACAATGAGCAGTTCTTC. This gives the protein CASSVSSGVYNEQFF.

In this sample, this clonotype turned up many times. This chain links TRBV12-3 or TRBV12-4 with TRBJ2-2; D may be TRBD1 (5 bases). Trimming removed 5 bases at V and 2 bases at J, with 12 bases between. The CDR3 is 15 amino acids. CDR3 loop: CASSPRVGNTGELFF. The CDR3 nucleotides are TGTGCCAGCAGTCCCAGGGTAGGAAACACCGGGGAGCTGTTTTTT.